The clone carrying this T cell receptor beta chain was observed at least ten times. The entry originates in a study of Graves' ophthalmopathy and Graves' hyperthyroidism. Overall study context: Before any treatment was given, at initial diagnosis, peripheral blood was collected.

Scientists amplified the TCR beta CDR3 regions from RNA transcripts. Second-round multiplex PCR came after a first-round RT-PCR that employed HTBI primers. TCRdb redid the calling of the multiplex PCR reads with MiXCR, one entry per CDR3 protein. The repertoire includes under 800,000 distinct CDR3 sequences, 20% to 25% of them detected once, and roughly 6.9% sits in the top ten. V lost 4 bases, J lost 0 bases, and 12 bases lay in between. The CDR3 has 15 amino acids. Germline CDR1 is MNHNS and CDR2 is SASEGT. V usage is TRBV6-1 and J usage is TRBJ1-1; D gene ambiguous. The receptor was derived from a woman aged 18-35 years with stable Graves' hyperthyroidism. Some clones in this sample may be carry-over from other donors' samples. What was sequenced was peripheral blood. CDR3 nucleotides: TGTGCCAGCAGTGTTCTCCCGGGCCTGAACACTGAAGCTTTCTTT. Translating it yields CASSVLPGLNTEAFF.